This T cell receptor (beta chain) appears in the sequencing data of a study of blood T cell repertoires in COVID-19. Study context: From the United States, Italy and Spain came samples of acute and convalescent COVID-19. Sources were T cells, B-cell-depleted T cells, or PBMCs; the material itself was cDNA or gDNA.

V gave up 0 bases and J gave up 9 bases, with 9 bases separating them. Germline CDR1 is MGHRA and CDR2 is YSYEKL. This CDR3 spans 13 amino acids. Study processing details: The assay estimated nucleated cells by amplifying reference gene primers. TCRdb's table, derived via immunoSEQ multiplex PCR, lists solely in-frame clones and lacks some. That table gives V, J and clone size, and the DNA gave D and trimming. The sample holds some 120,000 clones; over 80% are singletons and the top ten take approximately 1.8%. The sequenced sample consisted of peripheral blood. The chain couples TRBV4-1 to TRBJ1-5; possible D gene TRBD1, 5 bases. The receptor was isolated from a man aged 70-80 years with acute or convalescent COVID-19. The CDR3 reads CASSQDRGRPQHF. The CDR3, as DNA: TGCGCCAGCAGCCAAGATCGGGGGAGGCCCCAGCATTTT.